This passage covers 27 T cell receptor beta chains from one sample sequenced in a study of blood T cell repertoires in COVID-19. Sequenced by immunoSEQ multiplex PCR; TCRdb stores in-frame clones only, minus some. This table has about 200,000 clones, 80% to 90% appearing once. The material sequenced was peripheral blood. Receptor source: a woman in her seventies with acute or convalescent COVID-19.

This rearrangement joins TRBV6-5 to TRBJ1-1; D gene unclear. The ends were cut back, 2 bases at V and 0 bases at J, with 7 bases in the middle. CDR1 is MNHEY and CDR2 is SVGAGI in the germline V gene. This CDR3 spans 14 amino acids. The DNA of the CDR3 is TGTGCCAGCAGTTACACACCCATGAACACTGAAGCTTTCTTT. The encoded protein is CASSYTPMNTEAFF.

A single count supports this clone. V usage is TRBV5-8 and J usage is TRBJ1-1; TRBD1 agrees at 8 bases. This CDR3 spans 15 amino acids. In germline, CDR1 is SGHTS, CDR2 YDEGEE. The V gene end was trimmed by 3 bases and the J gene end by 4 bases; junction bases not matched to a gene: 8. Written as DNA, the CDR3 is TGTGCCAGCAGCTCAGACAGGGGTAGCGGCACTGAAGCTTTCTTT. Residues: CASSSDRGSGTEAFF.

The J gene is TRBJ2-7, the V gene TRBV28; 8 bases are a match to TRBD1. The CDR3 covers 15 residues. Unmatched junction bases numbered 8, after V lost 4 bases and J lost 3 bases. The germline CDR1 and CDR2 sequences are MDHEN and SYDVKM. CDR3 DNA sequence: TGTGCCAGCAGTTCGACAGGGGCGGCGGGCTACGAGCAGTACTTC. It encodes CASSSTGAAGYEQYF.

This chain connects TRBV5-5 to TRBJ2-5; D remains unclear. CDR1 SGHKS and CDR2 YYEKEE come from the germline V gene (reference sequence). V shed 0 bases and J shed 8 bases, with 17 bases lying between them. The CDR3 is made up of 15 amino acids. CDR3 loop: CASSLEPVSPGTQYF. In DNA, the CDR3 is TGTGCCAGCAGCTTGGAACCGGTCTCCCCAGGCACCCAGTACTTC.

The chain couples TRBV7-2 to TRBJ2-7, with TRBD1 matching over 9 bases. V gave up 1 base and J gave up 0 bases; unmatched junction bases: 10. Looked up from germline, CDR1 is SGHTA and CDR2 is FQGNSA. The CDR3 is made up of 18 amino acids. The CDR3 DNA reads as TGTGCCAGCAGCTTAGAGGCCCCCGGGACAGGGAGCTCCTACGAGCAGTACTTC. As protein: CASSLEAPGTGSSYEQYF.

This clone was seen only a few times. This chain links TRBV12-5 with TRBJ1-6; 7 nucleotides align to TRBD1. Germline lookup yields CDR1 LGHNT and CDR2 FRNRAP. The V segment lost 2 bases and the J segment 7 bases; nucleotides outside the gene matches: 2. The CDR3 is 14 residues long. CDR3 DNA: TGTGCTAGTGGTTTGTTCAGGGGGAATTCACCCCTCCACTTT. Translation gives CASGLFRGNSPLHF.

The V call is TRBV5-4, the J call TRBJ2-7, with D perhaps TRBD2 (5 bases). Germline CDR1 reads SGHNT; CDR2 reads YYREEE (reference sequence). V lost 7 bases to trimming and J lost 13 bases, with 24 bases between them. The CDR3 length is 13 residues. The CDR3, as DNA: TGTGCCAGCCCTTCCCGTCCTTCTGAGAGGGTATACTTC. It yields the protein CASPSRPSERVYF.

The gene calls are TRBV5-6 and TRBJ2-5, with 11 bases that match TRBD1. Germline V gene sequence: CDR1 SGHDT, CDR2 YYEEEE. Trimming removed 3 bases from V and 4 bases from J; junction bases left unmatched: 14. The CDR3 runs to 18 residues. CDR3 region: CASSSFGGTGGEGETQYF. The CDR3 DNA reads TGTGCCAGCAGCTCATTCGGCGGGACAGGGGGTGAGGGAGAGACCCAGTACTTC.

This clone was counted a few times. CDR3 nucleotides: TGTGCCAGTAGTATGGGGTTGAACAGGGTCTCCTACGAGCAGTACTTC. This gives the protein CASSMGLNRVSYEQYF. This chain joins TRBV19 and TRBJ2-7; D perhaps matches TRBD1 (6 bases). CDR3 length: 16 amino acids. The germline V and J ends were trimmed by 3 bases and 0 bases, with 15 bases remaining between them. Germline CDR1 LNHDA, CDR2 SQIVND (reference sequence).

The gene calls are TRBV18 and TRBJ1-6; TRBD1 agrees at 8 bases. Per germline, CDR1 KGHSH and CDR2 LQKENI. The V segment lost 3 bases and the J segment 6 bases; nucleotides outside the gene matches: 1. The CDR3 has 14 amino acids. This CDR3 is CASSPGQANSPLHF. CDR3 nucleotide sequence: TGTGCCAGCTCACCGGGACAGGCTAATTCACCCCTCCACTTT.

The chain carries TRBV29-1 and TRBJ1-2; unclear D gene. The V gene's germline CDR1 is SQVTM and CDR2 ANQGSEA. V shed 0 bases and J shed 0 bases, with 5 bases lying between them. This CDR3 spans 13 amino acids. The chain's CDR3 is CSVEEYSNYGYTF. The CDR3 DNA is TGCAGCGTTGAAGAATACTCTAACTATGGCTACACCTTC.

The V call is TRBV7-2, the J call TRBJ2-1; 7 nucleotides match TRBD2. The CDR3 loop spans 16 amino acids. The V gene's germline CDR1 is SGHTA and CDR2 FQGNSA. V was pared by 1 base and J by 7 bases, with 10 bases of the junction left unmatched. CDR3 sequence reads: CASSLGTSATENEQFF. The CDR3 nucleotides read TGTGCCAGCAGCTTAGGTACTAGCGCAACAGAAAATGAGCAGTTCTTC.

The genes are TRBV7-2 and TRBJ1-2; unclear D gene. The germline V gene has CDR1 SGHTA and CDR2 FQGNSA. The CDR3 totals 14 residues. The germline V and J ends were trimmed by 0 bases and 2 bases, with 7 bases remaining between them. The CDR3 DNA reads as TGTGCCAGCAGCTTAGCTGGGAGGAACTATGGCTACACCTTC. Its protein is CASSLAGRNYGYTF.

The CDR3 DNA follows: TGTGCCAGCAGTGAAGCCCGCGGTGCGAGCTCCTACGAGCAGTACTTC. Amino acids: CASSEARGASSYEQYF. The V gene is TRBV6-1, the J gene TRBJ2-7; no firm D call. Between the trimmed V and J ends, which lost 0 bases and 0 bases, there was a span of 12 bases. The CDR3 runs to 16 residues. CDR1 MNHNS and CDR2 SASEGT come from the germline V gene.

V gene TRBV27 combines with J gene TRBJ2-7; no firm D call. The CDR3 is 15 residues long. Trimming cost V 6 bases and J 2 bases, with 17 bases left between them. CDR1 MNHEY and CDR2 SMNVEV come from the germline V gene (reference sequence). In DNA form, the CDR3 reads TGTGCCAGCAGGCCCGGAGTGCGACGGACCTACGAGCAGTACTTC. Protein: CASRPGVRRTYEQYF.

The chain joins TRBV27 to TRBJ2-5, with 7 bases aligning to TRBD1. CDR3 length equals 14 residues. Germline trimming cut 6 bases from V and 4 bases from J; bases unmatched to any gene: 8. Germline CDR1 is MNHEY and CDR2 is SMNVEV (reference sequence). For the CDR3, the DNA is TGTGCCAGCAGGACGGACAGGATTCGAGAGACCCAGTACTTC. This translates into CASRTDRIRETQYF.

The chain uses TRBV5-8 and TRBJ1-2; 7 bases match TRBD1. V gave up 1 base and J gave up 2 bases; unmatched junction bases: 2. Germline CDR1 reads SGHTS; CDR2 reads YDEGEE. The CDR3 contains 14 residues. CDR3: CASSLTGVNYGYTF. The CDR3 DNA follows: TGTGCCAGCAGCTTGACAGGGGTGAACTATGGCTACACCTTC.

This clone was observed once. The CDR3 sequence is CASSPLSDRGNEQYF. The CDR3, as DNA: TGTGCCAGCTCACCTCTCTCGGACAGGGGGAACGAGCAGTACTTC. V usage is TRBV18 and J usage is TRBJ2-7, with 10 bases matching TRBD1. V gave up 3 bases and J gave up 5 bases; unmatched junction bases: 7. Per germline, CDR1 KGHSH and CDR2 LQKENI. This CDR3 comprises 15 residues.

CDR3 in amino acids: CASSFLYQETQYF. The CDR3, as DNA: TGTGCCAGCAGTTTCCTGTACCAAGAGACCCAGTACTTC. V and J are TRBV12-3 or TRBV12-4 and TRBJ2-5; D ambiguous. The V end was cut by 3 bases, the J end by 0 bases, with 5 bases between. The CDR3 consists of 13 residues.

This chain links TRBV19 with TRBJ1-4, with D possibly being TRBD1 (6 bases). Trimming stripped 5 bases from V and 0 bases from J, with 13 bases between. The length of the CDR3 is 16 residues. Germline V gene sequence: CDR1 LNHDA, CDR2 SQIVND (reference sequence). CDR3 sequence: CASSSTGPATNEKLFF. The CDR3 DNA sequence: TGTGCCAGTAGTTCCACAGGGCCTGCAACTAATGAAAAACTGTTTTTT.

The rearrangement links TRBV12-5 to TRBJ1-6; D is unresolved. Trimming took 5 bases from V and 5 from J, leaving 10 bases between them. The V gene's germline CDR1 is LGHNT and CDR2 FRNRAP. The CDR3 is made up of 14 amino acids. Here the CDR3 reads CASGRDINNSPLHF. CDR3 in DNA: TGTGCTAGTGGTCGTGACATTAATAATTCACCCCTCCACTTT. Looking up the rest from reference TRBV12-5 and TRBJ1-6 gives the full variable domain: DARVTQTPRHKVTEMGQEVTMRCQPILGHNTVFWYRQTMMQGLELLAYFRNRAPLDDSGMPKDRFSAEMPDATLATLKIQPSEPRDSAVYFCASGRDINNSPLHFGNGTRLTVT.

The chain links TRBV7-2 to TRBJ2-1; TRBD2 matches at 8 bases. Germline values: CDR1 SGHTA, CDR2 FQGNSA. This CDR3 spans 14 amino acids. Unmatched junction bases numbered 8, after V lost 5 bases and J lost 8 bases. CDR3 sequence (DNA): TGTGCCAGCAGCAGTCGACTAGCGTATTATGAGCAGTTCTTC. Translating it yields CASSSRLAYYEQFF.

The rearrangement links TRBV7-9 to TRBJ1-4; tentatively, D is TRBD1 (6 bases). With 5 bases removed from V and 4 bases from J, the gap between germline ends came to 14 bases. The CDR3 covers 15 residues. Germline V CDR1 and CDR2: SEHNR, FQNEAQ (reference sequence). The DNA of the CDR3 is TGTGCCAGCAGCGGAGTGGACAGCTATAATGAAAAACTGTTTTTT. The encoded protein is CASSGVDSYNEKLFF.

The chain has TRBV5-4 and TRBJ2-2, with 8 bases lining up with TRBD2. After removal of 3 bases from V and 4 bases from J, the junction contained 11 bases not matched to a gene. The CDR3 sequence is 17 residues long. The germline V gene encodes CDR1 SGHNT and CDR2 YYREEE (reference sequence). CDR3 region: CASSSPRSGSPTGELFF. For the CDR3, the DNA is TGTGCCAGCAGCTCCCCAAGGAGCGGGAGTCCCACCGGGGAGCTGTTTTTT.

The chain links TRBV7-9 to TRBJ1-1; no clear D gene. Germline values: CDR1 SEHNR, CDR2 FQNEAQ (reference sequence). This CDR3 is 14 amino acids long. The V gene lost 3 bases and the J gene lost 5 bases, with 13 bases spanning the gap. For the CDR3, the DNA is TGTGCCAGCAGCTTGGAGAGACTGTGGACTGAAGCTTTCTTT. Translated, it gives CASSLERLWTEAFF.

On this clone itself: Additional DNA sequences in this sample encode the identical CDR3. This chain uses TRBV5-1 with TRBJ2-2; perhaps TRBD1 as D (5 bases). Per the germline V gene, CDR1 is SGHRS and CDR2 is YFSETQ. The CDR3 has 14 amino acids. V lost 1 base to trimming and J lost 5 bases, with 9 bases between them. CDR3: CASSLTGNTGELFF. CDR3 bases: TGCGCCAGCAGCTTGACAGGCAATACCGGGGAGCTGTTTTTT.

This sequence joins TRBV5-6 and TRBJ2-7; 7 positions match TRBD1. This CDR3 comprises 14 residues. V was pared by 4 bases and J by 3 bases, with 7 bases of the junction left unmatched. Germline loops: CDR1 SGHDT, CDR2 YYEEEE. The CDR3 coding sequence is TGTGCCAGCAGCGCACAGGGGAAAAACTACGAGCAGTACTTC. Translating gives CASSAQGKNYEQYF. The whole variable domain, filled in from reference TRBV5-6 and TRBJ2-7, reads DAGVTQSPTHLIKTRGQQVTLRCSPKSGHDTVSWYQQALGQGPQFIFQYYEEEERQRGNFPDRFSGHQFPNYSSELNVNALLLGDSALYLCASSAQGKNYEQYFGPGTRLTVT.